This T cell receptor (beta chain) was identified during a study of CD8 T cells in ankylosing spondylitis. The CDR3 runs to 15 residues. Germline CDR1 reads SQVTM; CDR2 reads ANQGSEA. Unmatched junction bases numbered 4, after V lost 6 bases and J lost 0 bases. Findings of the study overall: Reportedly, significant enrichment of disease-linked clones occurred in matched ankylosing spondylitis synovial fluid. Disease-linked clones, CD8+, were relatively rare in peripheral blood.

A quantitative 5'-RACE method, one with molecular barcodes, was used to make TCR beta libraries. TCRdb reanalysed the 5' RACE reads using MiXCR and keeps one entry per CDR3 protein. The sample contains around 35,000 distinct CDR3 sequences, 9.5% to 11% of which appear only once. On this clonotype itself: Antigen: not known.

The sequence was obtained from a male donor with ankylosing spondylitis. The sequenced sample consisted of synovial fluid, either unsorted or a sorted T cell fraction (not recorded which). The genes are TRBV29-1 and TRBJ2-7; 14 positions match TRBD2. CDR3 loop: CSVAGTSGSSYEQYF. DNA for the CDR3: TGCAGCGTCGCTGGGACTAGCGGGAGCTCCTACGAGCAGTACTTC.